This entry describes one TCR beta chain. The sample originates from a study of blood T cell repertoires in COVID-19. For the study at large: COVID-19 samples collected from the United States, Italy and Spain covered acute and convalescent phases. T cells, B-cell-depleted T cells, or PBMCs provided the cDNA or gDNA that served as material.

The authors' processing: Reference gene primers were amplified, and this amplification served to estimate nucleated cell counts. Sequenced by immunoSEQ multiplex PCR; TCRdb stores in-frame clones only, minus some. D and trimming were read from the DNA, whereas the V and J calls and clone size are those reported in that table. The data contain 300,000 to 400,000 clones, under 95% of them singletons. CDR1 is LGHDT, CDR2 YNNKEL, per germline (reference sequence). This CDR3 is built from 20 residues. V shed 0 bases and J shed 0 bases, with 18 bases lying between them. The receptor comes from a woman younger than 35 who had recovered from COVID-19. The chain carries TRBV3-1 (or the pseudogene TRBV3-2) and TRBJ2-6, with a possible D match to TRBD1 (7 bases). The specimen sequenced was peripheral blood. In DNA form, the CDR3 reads TGTGCCAGCAGCCAAGATAATCCGGCAGGGGGGCTCTCTGGGGCCAACGTCCTGACTTTC. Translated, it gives CASSQDNPAGGLSGANVLTF.